The clone carrying this T cell receptor beta chain has ten or more counts. These data are taken from a study of regulatory T cells in long-lasting Graves disease. Both iRepertoire HTBI primers and Arm-PCR of CDR3 regions were used to build the TCR beta libraries. TCRdb redid the calling of the multiplex PCR reads with MiXCR, one entry per CDR3 protein. This table has roughly 400,000 distinct CDR3 sequences, 15% to 20% appearing once. The time point here: newly diagnosed GD, antithyroid drugs for less than 3 months. Scientists built the TCR library using RNA that was extracted from PBMCs. The authors drew 9 to 9.5 milliliters of peripheral blood into EDTA tubes. These same data were also listed under a study on T cells in Graves' hyperthyroidism and ophthalmopathy.

This sequence originates from a woman aged 18-30 years with Graves disease. The input for sequencing was peripheral blood mononuclear cells (PBMCs), taken at new diagnosis, from a patient treated with antithyroid drugs.

The CDR3 coding sequence is TGTGCCAGCAGCCCATGGACAGGGGGCGAATCTGGCTACACCTTC. Its translation is CASSPWTGGESGYTF. J is TRBJ1-2 and V is TRBV11-2, with 11 nucleotides matching TRBD1. The trim removed 5 bases at V and 7 bases at J, leaving 9 bases unmatched. The germline gives CDR1 SGHAT, CDR2 FQNNGV. There are 15 residues in the CDR3.